This T cell receptor beta chain comes out of a study of blood T cell repertoires in COVID-19. Study overall: COVID-19 samples from acute and convalescent phases originated in the United States, Italy and Spain. Sample material is recorded as cDNA or gDNA derived from T cells, B-cell-depleted T cells, or PBMCs.

The length of the CDR3 is 12 residues. Germline loops: CDR1 SNHLY, CDR2 FYNNEI. V was pared by 7 bases and J by 2 bases, with 6 bases between. Original methodology: By means of reference gene primer amplification, nucleated cell counts were estimated. The method was immunoSEQ multiplex PCR; TCRdb's version includes in-frame clones alone and lacks a portion of them. V, J and clone size reflect that table, while D and trimming were determined from the DNA. The sample has 85,000 to 100,000 clones, roughly 80% seen once. This sequence was found in a woman aged 55-75 years with acute or convalescent COVID-19. The rearrangement uses TRBV2 and TRBJ1-3; no clear D gene. Sequenced input: peripheral blood. Here the CDR3 reads CASISAGNTIYF. DNA for the CDR3: TGTGCCAGCATTTCGGCTGGAAACACCATATATTTT.